Below, 12 T cell receptor beta chains from the same sample are listed, as sequenced in a study of spatial heterogeneity in lung cancer (dated by TCRdb to about 2019). The time point label for this specimen denotes: blood at routine non-recurrence follow-up after resection. Without any cell sorting, TCR sequencing was performed on whole RNA extracted either from tumor and nontumor lung tissue or from cryopreserved PBMC samples. Library generation was performed with 5' RACE. Sequencing was carried out with a NextSeq 500. TCRdb redid the processing of the public reads, applying fastp at Q25 and MiXCR, and retained in-frame beta chains. Rows are combined by CDR3 protein, so each entry shows the most common genes and DNA. The sample profile shows roughly 26,000 distinct CDR3 sequences; less than 6% of them were found once. The ten most abundant clones make up 22% of the sample. The sample here was PBMCs, taken at follow-up. The receptors originated from a male donor with early-stage non-small cell lung cancer.

This clonotype was counted many times. The CDR3 coding sequence is TGTGCCAGCAGCCCTATATTTCTCAATGAGCAGTTCTTC. It translates to CASSPIFLNEQFF. The chain is built from TRBV2 and TRBJ2-1; D call uncertain. Germline lookup yields CDR1 SNHLY and CDR2 FYNNEI. The CDR3 consists of 13 residues. Deletions cut 6 bases from V and 6 bases from J, with 12 bases between.

This clonotype has a count of ten or more. The rearrangement uses TRBV2 and TRBJ2-7; 8 bases are a match to TRBD1. Germline V CDR1 and CDR2: SNHLY, FYNNEI. The ends lost 6 bases at V and 3 bases at J; junction bases unmatched: 1. The CDR3 sequence is 12 residues long. The CDR3 reads CASRGQVYEQYV. CDR3 nucleotide sequence: TGTGCCAGCAGGGGACAGGTCTACGAGCAGTACGTC.

The chain couples TRBV20-1 to TRBJ2-3; no definite D call. The CDR3 is 16 residues long. The V end was cut by 4 bases, the J end by 0 bases, with 17 bases between. Germline CDR1 reads DFQATT; CDR2 reads SNEGSKA (reference sequence). CDR3 protein: CSAKRYTGASTDTQYF. The DNA of the CDR3 is TGCAGTGCTAAAAGGTACACCGGCGCCAGCACAGATACGCAGTATTTT.

This clonotype was detected many times. V gene TRBV15 combines with J gene TRBJ1-4; D not certain. The germline V gene encodes CDR1 LNHNV and CDR2 YYDKDF (reference sequence). The CDR3 has 14 amino acids. V was shortened by 0 bases and J by 8 bases, with 10 bases between the two germline ends. CDR3 protein: CATSRDIGTEKLFF. CDR3 nucleotides: TGTGCCACCAGCAGAGATATAGGTACCGAAAAACTGTTTTTT. The whole variable domain, remainder taken from reference TRBV15 and TRBJ1-4, is DAMVIQNPRYQVTQFGKPVTLSCSQTLNHNVMYWYQQKSSQAPKLLFHYYDKDFNNEADTPDNFQSRRPNTSFCFLDIRSPGLGDTAMYLCATSRDIGTEKLFFGSGTQLSVL.

This clonotype was seen at least ten times. The chain links TRBV6-2 or TRBV6-3 to TRBJ2-6; TRBD2 might be the D (5 bases). CDR3 length: 13 residues. The V end lost 5 bases, the J end lost 4 bases, and 6 bases lay between the germline ends. Looked up from germline, CDR1 is MNHEY and CDR2 is SVGEGT. The CDR3 DNA reads TGTGCCAGCAGTCTAGCCGGGGCCAACGTCCTGACTTTC. Protein: CASSLAGANVLTF.

This clonotype was seen many times. CDR3 DNA: TGTGCCAGCAGCGGAGGGACTAGCGGGGAAAGCACAGATACGCAGTATTTT. Amino acid sequence: CASSGGTSGESTDTQYF. This chain uses TRBV5-4 with TRBJ2-3, with 13 bases aligning to TRBD2. Germline V gene data show CDR1 as SGHNT and CDR2 as YYREEE (reference sequence). The CDR3 length is 17 residues. Germline trimming cut 4 bases from V and 0 bases from J; bases unmatched to any gene: 5.

There are many counts of this clonotype. V gene TRBV5-1 combines with J gene TRBJ1-3; D gene ambiguous. Germline lookup yields CDR1 SGHRS and CDR2 YFSETQ. The ends were cut back, 7 bases at V and 0 bases at J, with 11 bases in the middle. CDR3 size: 14 residues. CDR3 protein: CASRGPSSGNTIYF. CDR3 nucleotides: TGCGCCAGCCGAGGGCCAAGCTCTGGAAACACCATATATTTT. Full variable domain (missing parts from reference TRBV5-1 and TRBJ1-3): KAGVTQTPRYLIKTRGQQVTLSCSPISGHRSVSWYQQTPGQGLQFLFEYFSETQRNKGNFPGRFSGRQFSNSRSEMNVSTLELGDSALYLCASRGPSSGNTIYFGEGSWLTVV.

By frequency in the sample, this clonotype is medium-sized. The chain joins TRBV19 to TRBJ2-2, with TRBD2 as a possible D gene (6 bases). The V end was cut by 2 bases, the J end by 7 bases, with 8 bases between. This CDR3 spans 13 amino acids. Germline assignment: CDR1 LNHDA and CDR2 SQIVND (reference sequence). CDR3: CASSISSVGELFF. The CDR3 DNA sequence: TGTGCCAGTAGTATATCTAGCGTCGGGGAGCTGTTTTTT.

This clonotype was observed at least ten times. The chain is built from TRBV7-3 and TRBJ1-2; D is possibly TRBD1 (5 bases). The ends were cut back, 5 bases at V and 0 bases at J, with 13 bases in the middle. From germline, CDR1 is SGHTA and CDR2 FQGTGA. The CDR3 totals 15 residues. The CDR3: CASSISGATNYGYTF. DNA of the CDR3: TGTGCCAGCAGCATAAGTGGGGCCACTAACTATGGCTACACCTTC.

This clonotype was seen ten or more times. This chain uses TRBV10-3 with TRBJ2-1, with 9 bases matching TRBD1. The CDR3 has 15 residues. In germline, CDR1 is ENHRY, CDR2 SYGVKD. V was clipped by 4 bases and J by 3 bases; unmatched bases: 4. CDR3 sequence: CAISGSGQGYNEQFF. The CDR3 bases are TGTGCCATCAGTGGATCGGGACAGGGCTACAATGAGCAGTTCTTC.

This clonotype showed up just a few times. The chain combines TRBV7-3 with TRBJ2-5, with a weak D call TRBD2 (7 bases). V shed 4 bases and J shed 4 bases, with 13 bases lying between them. The CDR3 is 14 amino acids. Germline assignment: CDR1 SGHTA and CDR2 FQGTGA. The CDR3 DNA follows: TGTGCCAGCAGCTCAACGGGGGGCGGAGAGACCCAGTACTTC. Protein: CASSSTGGGETQYF.

Worth noting for this clonotype: It may be a read error: a sequence one base away is much more abundant. The chain is built from TRBV4-3 and TRBJ2-2; no definite D call. This CDR3 has 14 amino acids. Per germline, CDR1 LGHNA and CDR2 YSLEER. CDR3 amino acids: CVSSQESGYGELFF. Written as DNA, the CDR3 is TGCGTCAGCAGCCAAGAATCAGGTTACGGGGAGCTGTTTTTT.